One sample yielded the 11 T cell receptor beta chains listed below, sequenced in a study of technical replicates of blood from a handful of donors. TCRdb keeps only in-frame clones here, not all; method: immunoSEQ multiplex PCR. The sample has some 60,000 clones, 75% to 95% seen once. What was sequenced was PBMCs. The receptors shown here come from a human donor in good health. Some clones in this sample may be carry-over from other donors' samples.

This chain joins TRBV5-1 and TRBJ2-5; TRBD1 matches at 9 bases. The CDR3 is 14 amino acids. The germline CDR1 and CDR2 sequences are SGHRS and YFSETQ. The V and J ends lost 3 bases and 4 bases, in that order; junction bases with no gene match: 4. This CDR3 reads CASSWGTGLETQYF. CDR3 coding DNA: TGCGCCAGCAGCTGGGGGACAGGGTTAGAGACCCAGTACTTC.

This clone appeared once. V usage is TRBV6-6 and J usage is TRBJ2-3, with 15 nucleotides matching TRBD2. The V and J ends lost 4 bases and 5 bases, in that order; junction bases with no gene match: 4. The length of the CDR3 is 16 residues. From germline, CDR1 is MNHNY and CDR2 SVGAGI (reference sequence). Written as DNA, the CDR3 is TGTGCCAGCAGTTGGACTAGCGGGGGGGTTTTAGATACGCAGTATTTT. Its translation: CASSWTSGGVLDTQYF.

The rearrangement joins TRBV5-6 to TRBJ2-5, with TRBD2 matching over 7 bases. Germline V gene sequence: CDR1 SGHDT, CDR2 YYEEEE. The CDR3 extends over 13 amino acids. Losses at the gene ends were 2 bases for V and 4 bases for J; bases not matched to a gene: 2. CDR3 residues: CASSFSGGETQYF. DNA of the CDR3: TGTGCCAGCAGCTTTTCGGGGGGAGAGACCCAGTACTTC.

This clone has only one observation. This chain joins TRBV7-8 and TRBJ2-3; TRBD1 aligns across 9 bases. With V trimmed by 4 bases and J by 6 bases, 11 bases remained unmatched. The CDR3 has 16 amino acids. Germline assignment: CDR1 SGHVS and CDR2 FQNEAQ. The CDR3 region is CASSSGDRAGMDTQYF. The CDR3 DNA reads TGTGCCAGCAGCTCAGGGGACAGGGCCGGAATGGATACGCAGTATTTT.

This chain connects TRBV4-2 to TRBJ2-5, with 8 bases lining up with TRBD2. CDR1 and CDR2 from the germline V gene are LGHNA and YNFKEQ. V gave up 0 bases and J gave up 5 bases; unmatched junction bases: 5. The CDR3 contains 15 residues. This CDR3 reads CASSQDRGGLETQYF. The CDR3 DNA reads as TGTGCCAGCAGCCAAGATCGGGGGGGCCTCGAGACCCAGTACTTC.

V gene TRBV5-8 combines with J gene TRBJ2-5; 8 nucleotides align to TRBD2. Germline CDR1 reads SGHTS; CDR2 reads YDEGEE. J gave up 2 bases and V 7 bases, and 13 bases lay outside the gene matches. The length of the CDR3 is 16 residues. The CDR3 loop is CASRRGVNDRQETQYF. In nucleotides, the CDR3 is TGTGCCAGCCGGCGGGGGGTTAACGACCGACAAGAGACCCAGTACTTC.

V is TRBV19 and J is TRBJ1-2; D might be TRBD1 (5 bases). Germline V CDR1 and CDR2: LNHDA, SQIVND (reference sequence). Trimming pared 8 bases from V and 8 bases from J, leaving 12 bases between. The CDR3 sequence is 11 residues long. The CDR3 is CASWRGIGYTF. The CDR3 DNA follows: TGTGCCAGTTGGAGGGGAATCGGCTACACCTTC.

The genes are TRBV7-8 and TRBJ1-2; D might be TRBD1 (6 bases). The germline V and J ends were trimmed by 5 bases and 3 bases, with 16 bases remaining between them. CDR3 length: 15 amino acids. Germline CDR1 and CDR2: SGHVS and FQNEAQ. CDR3 loop: CASSPTHRADYGYTF. The DNA for the CDR3 is TGTGCCAGCAGCCCAACCCACAGGGCAGACTATGGCTACACCTTC.

The chain uses TRBV28 and TRBJ1-1, with a tentative D call TRBD1 (5 bases). The V and J ends lost 5 bases and 6 bases respectively, with 10 bases between them. Germline CDR1 is MDHEN and CDR2 is SYDVKM. This CDR3 has 12 amino acids. The CDR3 DNA reads as TGTGCCAGCAGTACCAGGGAGGCTGAAGCTTTCTTT. It translates to CASSTREAEAFF.

Within the sample, this clone is medium-sized (0.01 to 0.1%). This chain uses TRBV4-1 with TRBJ2-7; D remains unclear. Trimming cost V 4 bases and J 3 bases, with 13 bases left between them. The CDR3 sequence is 14 residues long. The germline gives CDR1 MGHRA, CDR2 YSYEKL. The CDR3 DNA sequence: TGCGCCAGCAGCCCGAGCACCGGGTTCTACGAGCAGTACTTC. This encodes CASSPSTGFYEQYF.

This chain uses TRBV27 with TRBJ2-7; 9 bases agree with TRBD2. J gave up 6 bases and V 0 bases, and 12 bases lay outside the gene matches. CDR3 size: 17 residues. Looked up from germline, CDR1 is MNHEY and CDR2 is SMNVEV (reference sequence). The CDR3 protein is CASSLSAAGTSRREQYF. Written as DNA, the CDR3 is TGTGCCAGCAGTTTATCAGCAGCCGGGACTAGCCGTCGCGAGCAGTACTTC.